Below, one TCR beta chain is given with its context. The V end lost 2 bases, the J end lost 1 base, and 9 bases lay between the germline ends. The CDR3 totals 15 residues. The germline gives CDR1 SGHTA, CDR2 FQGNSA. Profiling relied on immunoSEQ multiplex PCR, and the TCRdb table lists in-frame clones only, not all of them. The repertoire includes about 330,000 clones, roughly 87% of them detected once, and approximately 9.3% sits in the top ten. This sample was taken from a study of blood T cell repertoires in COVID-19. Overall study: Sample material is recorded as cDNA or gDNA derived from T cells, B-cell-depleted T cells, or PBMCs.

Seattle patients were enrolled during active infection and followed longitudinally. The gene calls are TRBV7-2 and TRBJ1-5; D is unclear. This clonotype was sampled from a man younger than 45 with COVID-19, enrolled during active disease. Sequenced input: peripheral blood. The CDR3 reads CASSLSSFSNQPQHF. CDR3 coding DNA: TGTGCCAGCAGCTTAAGTAGTTTCAGCAATCAGCCCCAGCATTTT.